Listed here are 19 T cell receptor beta chains from one sample, sequenced in a study of blood T cell repertoires in COVID-19. The method was immunoSEQ multiplex PCR; TCRdb's version includes in-frame clones alone and lacks a portion of them. This repertoire shows 77,000 or so clones, about 90% found once; its top ten account for roughly 4.4%. The sample comprised peripheral blood. The receptor set was obtained from a man aged 50 to 60 with active COVID-19.

The gene calls are TRBV2 and TRBJ1-2; D is perhaps TRBD1 (5 bases). Germline CDR1 is SNHLY and CDR2 is FYNNEI. The CDR3 covers 14 residues. Trimming cost V 3 bases and J 5 bases, with 13 bases left between them. The CDR3 spells CASSEQGFRYGYTF. The CDR3 DNA reads TGTGCCAGCAGTGAGCAGGGATTTCGGTATGGCTACACCTTC.

This clone was detected once. This chain uses TRBV18 with TRBJ1-1, with 9 positions matching TRBD1. Germline CDR1 and CDR2: KGHSH and LQKENI. V gave up 2 bases and J gave up 0 bases; unmatched junction bases: 7. The CDR3 is made up of 17 amino acids. The CDR3 region has the DNA TGTGCCAGCTCACCAAGTCCCGGGACAGGGATGAACACTGAAGCTTTCTTT. Translated, it gives CASSPSPGTGMNTEAFF.

This chain links TRBV19 with TRBJ1-5, with D possibly being TRBD1 (5 bases). The CDR3 is 15 amino acids. Germline lookup yields CDR1 LNHDA and CDR2 SQIVND (reference sequence). Trimming removed 3 bases from V and 4 bases from J, with 13 bases in between. DNA of the CDR3: TGTGCCAGTAGTATGGGGACTGTACGGAATCAGCCCCAGCATTTT. Residues: CASSMGTVRNQPQHF.

The gene calls are TRBV18 and TRBJ2-2, with 7 nucleotides matching TRBD1. There are 18 residues in the CDR3. The germline CDR1 and CDR2 sequences are KGHSH and LQKENI. V lost 2 bases, J lost 2 bases, and 11 bases stayed unmatched. The CDR3 loop is CASSPWPQTGTNTGELFF. Written as DNA, the CDR3 is TGTGCCAGCTCACCATGGCCCCAGACAGGGACCAACACCGGGGAGCTGTTTTTT.

The chain couples TRBV5-1 to TRBJ1-2, with D perhaps matching TRBD1 (6 bases). Germline V gene sequence: CDR1 SGHRS, CDR2 YFSETQ. The CDR3 has 13 residues. Trimming took off 0 bases at V and 8 bases at J, with 11 bases between the two ends. CDR3 bases: TGCGCCAGCAGCTTGGTTGGGGGCGGAGGCTACACCTTC. Translated, it gives CASSLVGGGGYTF. Based on the CDR3 plus reference TRBV5-1 and TRBJ1-2, the full variable domain is KAGVTQTPRYLIKTRGQQVTLSCSPISGHRSVSWYQQTPGQGLQFLFEYFSETQRNKGNFPGRFSGRQFSNSRSEMNVSTLELGDSALYLCASSLVGGGGYTFGSGTRLTVV.

As DNA, the CDR3 is TGTGCCAGCAGCCGGAAATATAGCGGGGGGCCTTACAATGAGCAGTTCTTC. It encodes CASSRKYSGGPYNEQFF. This chain connects TRBV7-2 to TRBJ2-1, with 10 bases fitting TRBD2. From germline, CDR1 is SGHTA and CDR2 FQGNSA. This CDR3 is built from 17 residues. Unmatched junction bases numbered 11, after V lost 5 bases and J lost 4 bases.

The rearrangement joins TRBV7-3 to TRBJ2-2, with TRBD1 identical over 7 bases. This CDR3 has 16 residues. The germline V gene encodes CDR1 SGHTA and CDR2 FQGTGA. Trimming cost V 4 bases and J 2 bases; bases outside gene matches: 7. CDR3 region: CASSSSRGSNTGELFF. CDR3 coding DNA: TGTGCCAGCAGCTCAAGCAGGGGGAGTAACACCGGGGAGCTGTTTTTT.

The V call is TRBV4-2, the J call TRBJ1-5; 9 bases are shared with TRBD1. CDR3 size: 15 residues. V trimming: 4 bases; J trimming: 5 bases; junction bases outside the gene matches: 6. Germline CDR1 and CDR2: LGHNA and YNFKEQ. CDR3 DNA sequence: TGTGCCAGCAGCCCGACGGGACAGGGCGATCAGCCCCAGCATTTT. It encodes CASSPTGQGDQPQHF.

Concerning this clone: The junction shows a germline mismatch at one end, possibly a read error. The chain joins TRBV5-5 to TRBJ1-1; D gene ambiguous. Looked up from germline, CDR1 is SGHKS and CDR2 is YYEKEE (reference sequence). The CDR3 length is 12 residues. CDR3 residues: CASSLTDTEAFF. CDR3 sequence (DNA): TGTGCCAGCAGCTTGACCGACACGGAAGCTTTCTTT.

This sequence joins TRBV12-5 and TRBJ1-2; D is undetermined. CDR1 is LGHNT and CDR2 is FRNRAP in the germline V gene. This CDR3 contains 13 residues. V was clipped by 0 bases and J by 8 bases, with 10 bases between them. In nucleotides, the CDR3 is TGTGCTAGTGGTTTGGTACTAGATAGCGGCTACACCTTC. It yields the protein CASGLVLDSGYTF.

The chain has TRBV9 and TRBJ1-3; D is uncertain. The CDR3 is 14 residues long. Trimming removed 0 bases at V and 4 bases at J, with 8 bases between. CDR1 and CDR2 from the germline V gene are SGDLS and YYNGEE. The CDR3, as DNA: TGTGCCAGCAGCGTAGTTTCATCCGGAAACACCATATATTTT. Translating it yields CASSVVSSGNTIYF.

Comments on this clone: Its ends do not fully match the called genes, so a read error is possible. V is TRBV7-7 and J is TRBJ2-3; 7 positions match TRBD2. The CDR3 length is 15 residues. CDR1 and CDR2 from the germline V gene are SSHAT and FNYEAQ (reference sequence). The CDR3 bases are TGTGCTAGCAGCCCGGGGGGAACTAGCACAGATACGCAGTATTTT. This translates into CASSPGGTSTDTQYF.

The J gene is TRBJ2-5, the V gene TRBV4-2; 7 bases align to TRBD1. V lost 3 bases to trimming and J lost 2 bases; unmatched junction nucleotides: 6. The CDR3 is 15 amino acids. Germline V CDR1 and CDR2: LGHNA, YNFKEQ. Written as DNA, the CDR3 is TGTGCCAGCAGCCACCCCCGGGACAGTCAAGAGACCCAGTACTTC. It translates to CASSHPRDSQETQYF.

This chain joins TRBV19 and TRBJ1-5; TRBD1 might be the D (5 bases). Germline V lookup: CDR1 LNHDA, CDR2 SQIVND (reference sequence). The V gene lost 6 bases and the J gene lost 9 bases, with 21 bases spanning the gap. There are 15 residues in the CDR3. The CDR3 here is CASSPPGRGVRPQHF. The CDR3 nucleotides are TGTGCCAGTAGCCCTCCGGGACGGGGGGTACGGCCCCAGCATTTT.

The chain links TRBV28 to TRBJ2-7, with a tentative D call TRBD2 (6 bases). The CDR3 runs 14 residues. Trimming left V 10 bases short and J 4 bases short, with 20 bases between. The germline gives CDR1 MDHEN, CDR2 SYDVKM. The CDR3 protein is CATKGRGAVYEQYF. DNA of the CDR3: TGTGCCACCAAAGGGCGCGGGGCCGTTTACGAGCAGTACTTC.

The sample holds one count of this clone. The rearrangement links TRBV6-5 to TRBJ2-7, with unresolved D. The V gene's germline CDR1 is MNHEY and CDR2 SVGAGI. CDR3 length: 11 amino acids. Trimming cost V 9 bases and J 7 bases, with 13 bases left between them. This CDR3 reads CARRRFHEQYF. CDR3 DNA sequence: TGTGCCAGGCGGCGGTTTCATGAGCAGTACTTC.

This clone was recorded a few times. V usage is TRBV5-4 and J usage is TRBJ1-2, with a weak D call TRBD1 (6 bases). Germline loops: CDR1 SGHNT, CDR2 YYREEE (reference sequence). V lost 7 bases and J 4 bases, leaving 17 bases between the germline ends. CDR3 length equals 14 residues. In DNA, the CDR3 is TGTGCCAGCGGCGATCGGGACACCCTCTATGGCTACACCTTC. Residues: CASGDRDTLYGYTF.

The CDR3 DNA is TGTGCCAGCAGCCAACTCGGAGTCTCTGGGGCCAACGTCCTGACTTTC. It specifies CASSQLGVSGANVLTF. The chain combines TRBV3-1 (or the pseudogene TRBV3-2) with TRBJ2-6; D gene uncertain. From germline, CDR1 is LGHDT and CDR2 YNNKEL (reference sequence). V shed 2 bases and J shed 0 bases, with 8 bases lying between them. CDR3 length equals 16 residues.

The chain couples TRBV5-6 to TRBJ1-3; 10 bases agree with TRBD1. The junction had 9 bases not matched to a gene; V was cut back by 2 bases and J by 4 bases. This CDR3 spans 17 amino acids. Germline assignment: CDR1 SGHDT and CDR2 YYEEEE. CDR3 DNA sequence: TGTGCCAGCAGCTTTCGGACCGGGACAGGGGTCGGAAACACCATATATTTT. This translates into CASSFRTGTGVGNTIYF.